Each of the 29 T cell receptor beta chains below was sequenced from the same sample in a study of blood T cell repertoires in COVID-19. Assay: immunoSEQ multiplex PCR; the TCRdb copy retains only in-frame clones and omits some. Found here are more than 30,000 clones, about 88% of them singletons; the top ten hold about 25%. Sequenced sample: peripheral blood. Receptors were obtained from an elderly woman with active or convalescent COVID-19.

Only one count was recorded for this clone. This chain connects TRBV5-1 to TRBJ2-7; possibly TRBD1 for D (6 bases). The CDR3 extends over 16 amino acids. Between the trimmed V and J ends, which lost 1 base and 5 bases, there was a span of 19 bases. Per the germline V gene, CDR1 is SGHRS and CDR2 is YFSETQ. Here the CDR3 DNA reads TGCGCCAGCAGCTTGTCCTTGCAGGGGCCTAGGGACGAGCAGTACTTC. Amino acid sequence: CASSLSLQGPRDEQYF. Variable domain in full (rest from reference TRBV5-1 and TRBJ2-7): KAGVTQTPRYLIKTRGQQVTLSCSPISGHRSVSWYQQTPGQGLQFLFEYFSETQRNKGNFPGRFSGRQFSNSRSEMNVSTLELGDSALYLCASSLSLQGPRDEQYFGPGTRLTVT.

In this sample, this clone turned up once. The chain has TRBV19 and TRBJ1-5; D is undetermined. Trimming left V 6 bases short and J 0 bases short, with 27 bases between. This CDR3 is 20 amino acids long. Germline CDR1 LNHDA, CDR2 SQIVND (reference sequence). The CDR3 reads CASRDFRPGSSYYSNQPQHF. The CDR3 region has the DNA TGTGCCAGTAGAGATTTTAGACCGGGCTCTAGCTACTATAGCAATCAGCCCCAGCATTTT.

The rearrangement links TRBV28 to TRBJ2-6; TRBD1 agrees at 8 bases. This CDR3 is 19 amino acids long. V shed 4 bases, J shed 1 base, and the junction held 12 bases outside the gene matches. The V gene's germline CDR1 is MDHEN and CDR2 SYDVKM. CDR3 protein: CASSSVVRTGISGANVLTF. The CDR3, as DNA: TGTGCCAGCAGTTCGGTTGTCAGGACAGGGATATCTGGGGCCAACGTCCTGACTTTC.

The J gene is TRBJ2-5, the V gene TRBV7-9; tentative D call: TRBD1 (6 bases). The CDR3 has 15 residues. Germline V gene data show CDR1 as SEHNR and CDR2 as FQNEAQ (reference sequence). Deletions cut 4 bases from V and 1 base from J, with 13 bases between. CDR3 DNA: TGTGCCAGCAGCTCCCTGGGGACAACCCAAGAGACCCAGTACTTC. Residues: CASSSLGTTQETQYF.

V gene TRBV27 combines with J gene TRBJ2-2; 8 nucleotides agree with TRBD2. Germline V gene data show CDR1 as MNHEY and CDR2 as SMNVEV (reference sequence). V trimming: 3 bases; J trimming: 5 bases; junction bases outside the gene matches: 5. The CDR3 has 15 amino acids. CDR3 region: CASSLGGGRTGELFF. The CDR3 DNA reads TGTGCCAGCAGTTTGGGGGGCGGGAGGACCGGGGAGCTGTTTTTT.

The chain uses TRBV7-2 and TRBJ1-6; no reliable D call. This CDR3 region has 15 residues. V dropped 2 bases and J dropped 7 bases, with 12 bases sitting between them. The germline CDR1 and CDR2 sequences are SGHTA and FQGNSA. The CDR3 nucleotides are TGTGCCAGCAGCTTACGGCAGGCGATAAATTCACCCCTCCACTTT. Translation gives CASSLRQAINSPLHF.

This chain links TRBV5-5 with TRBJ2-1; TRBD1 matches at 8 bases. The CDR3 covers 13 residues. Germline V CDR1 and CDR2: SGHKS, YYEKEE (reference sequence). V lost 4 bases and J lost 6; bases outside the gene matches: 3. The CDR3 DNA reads TGTGCCAGCAGCGGCGACAGGGGCAATGAGCAGTTCTTC. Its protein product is CASSGDRGNEQFF.

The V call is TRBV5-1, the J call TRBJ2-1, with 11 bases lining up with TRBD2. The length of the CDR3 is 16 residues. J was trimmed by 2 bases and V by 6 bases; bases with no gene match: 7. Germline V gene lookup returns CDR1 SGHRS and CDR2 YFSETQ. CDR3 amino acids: CASTPSGGTTYNEQFF. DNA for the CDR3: TGCGCCAGCACTCCTAGCGGGGGGACTACCTACAATGAGCAGTTCTTC.

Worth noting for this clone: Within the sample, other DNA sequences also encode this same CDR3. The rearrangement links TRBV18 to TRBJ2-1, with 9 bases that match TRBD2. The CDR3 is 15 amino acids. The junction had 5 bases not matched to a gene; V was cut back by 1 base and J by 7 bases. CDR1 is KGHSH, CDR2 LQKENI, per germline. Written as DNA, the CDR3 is TGTGCCAGCTCACCACTTAGGACTAGCGCAAATGAGCAGTTCTTC. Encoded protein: CASSPLRTSANEQFF.

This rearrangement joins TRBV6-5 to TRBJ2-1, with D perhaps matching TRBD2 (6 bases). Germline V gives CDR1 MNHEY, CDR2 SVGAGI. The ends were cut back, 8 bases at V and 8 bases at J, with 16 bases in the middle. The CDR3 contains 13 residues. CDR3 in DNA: TGTGCCAGCCTGAGCGGGCGATGGGATGAGCAGTTCTTC. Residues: CASLSGRWDEQFF.

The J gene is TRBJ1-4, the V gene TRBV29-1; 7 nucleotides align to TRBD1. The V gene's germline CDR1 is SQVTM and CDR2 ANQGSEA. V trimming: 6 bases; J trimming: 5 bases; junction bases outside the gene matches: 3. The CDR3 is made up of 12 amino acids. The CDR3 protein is CSVGTANEKLFF. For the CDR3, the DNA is TGCAGCGTCGGGACAGCGAATGAAAAACTGTTTTTT.

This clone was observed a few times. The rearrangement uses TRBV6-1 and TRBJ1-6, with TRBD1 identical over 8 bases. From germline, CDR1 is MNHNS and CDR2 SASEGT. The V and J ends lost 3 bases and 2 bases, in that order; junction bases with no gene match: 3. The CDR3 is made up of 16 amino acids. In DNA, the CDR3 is TGTGCCAGCAGTGAGACAGGGGTCCCCTATAATTCACCCCTCCACTTT. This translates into CASSETGVPYNSPLHF.

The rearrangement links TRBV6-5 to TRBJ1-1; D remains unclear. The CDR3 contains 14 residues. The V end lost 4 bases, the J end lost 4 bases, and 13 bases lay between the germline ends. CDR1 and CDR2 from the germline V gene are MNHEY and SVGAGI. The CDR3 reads CASSSTGTGTEAFF. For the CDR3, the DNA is TGTGCCAGCAGTTCGACGGGTACGGGCACTGAAGCTTTCTTT.

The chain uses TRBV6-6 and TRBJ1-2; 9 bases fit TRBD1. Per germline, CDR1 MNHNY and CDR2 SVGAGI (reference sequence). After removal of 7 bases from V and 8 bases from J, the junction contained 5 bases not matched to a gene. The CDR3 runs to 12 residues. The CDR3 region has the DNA TGTGCCAGCATTGGACAGGGGAAAGGCTACACCTTC. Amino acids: CASIGQGKGYTF.

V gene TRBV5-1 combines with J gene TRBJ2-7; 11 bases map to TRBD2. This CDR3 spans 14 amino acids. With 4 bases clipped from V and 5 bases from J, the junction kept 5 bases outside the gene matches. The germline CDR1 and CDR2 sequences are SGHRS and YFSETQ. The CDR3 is CASSSSGGANEQYF. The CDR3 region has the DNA TGCGCCAGCAGCAGTAGCGGGGGGGCCAACGAGCAGTACTTC.

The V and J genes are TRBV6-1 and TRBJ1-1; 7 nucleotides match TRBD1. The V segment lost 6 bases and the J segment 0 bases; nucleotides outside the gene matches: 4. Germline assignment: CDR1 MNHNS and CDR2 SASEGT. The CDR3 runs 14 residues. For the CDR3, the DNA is TGTGCCAGCAGCCCACAGGGGTTGAACACTGAAGCTTTCTTT. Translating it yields CASSPQGLNTEAFF.

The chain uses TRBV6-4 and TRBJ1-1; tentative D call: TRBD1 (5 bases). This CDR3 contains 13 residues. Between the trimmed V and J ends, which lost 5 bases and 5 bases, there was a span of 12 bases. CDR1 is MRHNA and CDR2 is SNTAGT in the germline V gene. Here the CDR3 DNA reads TGTGCCAGCAGTTTACAGGAGGGAACTGAAGCTTTCTTT. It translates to CASSLQEGTEAFF.

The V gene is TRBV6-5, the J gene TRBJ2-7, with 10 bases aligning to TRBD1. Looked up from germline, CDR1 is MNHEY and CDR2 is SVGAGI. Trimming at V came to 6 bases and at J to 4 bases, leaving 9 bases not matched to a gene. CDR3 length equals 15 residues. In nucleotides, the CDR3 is TGTGCCAGCAGCCAACCGGGACAGGGGAAATACGAGCAGTACTTC. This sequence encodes CASSQPGQGKYEQYF.

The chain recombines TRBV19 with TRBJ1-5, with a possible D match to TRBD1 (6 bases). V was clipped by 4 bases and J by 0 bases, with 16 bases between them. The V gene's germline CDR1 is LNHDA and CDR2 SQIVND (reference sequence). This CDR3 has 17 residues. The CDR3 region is CASSKKAGQISNQPQHF. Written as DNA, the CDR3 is TGTGCCAGTAGTAAGAAAGCGGGACAAATTAGCAATCAGCCCCAGCATTTT.

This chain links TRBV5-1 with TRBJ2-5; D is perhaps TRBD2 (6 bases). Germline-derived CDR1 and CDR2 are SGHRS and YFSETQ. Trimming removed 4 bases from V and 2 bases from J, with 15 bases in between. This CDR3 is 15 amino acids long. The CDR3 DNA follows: TGCGCCAGCAGCGGGGACTTTCAGGGTCAAGAGACCCAGTACTTC. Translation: CASSGDFQGQETQYF. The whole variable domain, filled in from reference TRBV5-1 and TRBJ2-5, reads KAGVTQTPRYLIKTRGQQVTLSCSPISGHRSVSWYQQTPGQGLQFLFEYFSETQRNKGNFPGRFSGRQFSNSRSEMNVSTLELGDSALYLCASSGDFQGQETQYFGPGTRLLVL.

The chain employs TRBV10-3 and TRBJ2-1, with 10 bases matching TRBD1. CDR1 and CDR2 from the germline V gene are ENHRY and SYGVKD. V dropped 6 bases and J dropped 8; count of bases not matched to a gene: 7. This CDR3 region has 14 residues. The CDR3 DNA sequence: TGTGCCATCAGGAGACAGGGGGCTCTACATGAGCAGTTCTTC. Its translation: CAIRRQGALHEQFF.

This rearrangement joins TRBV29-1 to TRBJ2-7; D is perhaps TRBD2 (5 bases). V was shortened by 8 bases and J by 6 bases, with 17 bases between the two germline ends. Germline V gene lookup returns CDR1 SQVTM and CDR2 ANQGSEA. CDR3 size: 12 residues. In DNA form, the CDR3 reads TGCAGCTCCGGGCGAGGGCTTCTCGAGCAGTACTTC. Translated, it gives CSSGRGLLEQYF.

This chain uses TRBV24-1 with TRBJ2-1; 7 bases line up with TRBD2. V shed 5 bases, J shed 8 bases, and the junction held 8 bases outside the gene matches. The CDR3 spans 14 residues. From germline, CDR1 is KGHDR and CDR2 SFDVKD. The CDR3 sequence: CATSADGGIDEQFF. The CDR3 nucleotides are TGTGCCACCAGTGCGGACGGGGGGATCGATGAGCAGTTCTTC.

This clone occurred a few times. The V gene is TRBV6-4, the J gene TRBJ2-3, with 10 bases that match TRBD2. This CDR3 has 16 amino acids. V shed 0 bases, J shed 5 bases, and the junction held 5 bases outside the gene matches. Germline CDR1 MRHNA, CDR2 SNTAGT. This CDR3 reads CASSDSASGGGDTQYF. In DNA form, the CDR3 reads TGTGCCAGCAGTGACTCCGCTAGCGGGGGAGGAGATACGCAGTATTTT.

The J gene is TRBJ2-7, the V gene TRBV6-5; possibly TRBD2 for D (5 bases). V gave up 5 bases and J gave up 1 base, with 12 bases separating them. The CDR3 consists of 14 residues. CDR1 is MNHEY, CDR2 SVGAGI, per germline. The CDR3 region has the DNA TGTGCCAGCAGTCGCGGAGGCGGGTCCTACGAGCAGTACTTC. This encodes CASSRGGGSYEQYF.

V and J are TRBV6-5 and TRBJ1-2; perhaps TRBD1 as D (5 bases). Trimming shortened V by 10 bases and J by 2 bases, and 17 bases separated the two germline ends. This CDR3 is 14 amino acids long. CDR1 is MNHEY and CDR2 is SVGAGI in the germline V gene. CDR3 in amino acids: CATAKGTGNYGYTF. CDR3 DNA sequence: TGTGCCACCGCCAAGGGAACAGGCAACTATGGCTACACCTTC.

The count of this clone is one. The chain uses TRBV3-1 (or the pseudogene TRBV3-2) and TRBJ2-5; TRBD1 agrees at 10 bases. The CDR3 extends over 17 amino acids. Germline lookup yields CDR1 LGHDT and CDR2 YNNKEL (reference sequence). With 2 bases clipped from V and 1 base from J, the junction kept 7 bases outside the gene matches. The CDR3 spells CASSQHTGQGGQETQYF. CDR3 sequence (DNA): TGTGCCAGCAGCCAACATACCGGACAGGGGGGCCAAGAGACCCAGTACTTC.

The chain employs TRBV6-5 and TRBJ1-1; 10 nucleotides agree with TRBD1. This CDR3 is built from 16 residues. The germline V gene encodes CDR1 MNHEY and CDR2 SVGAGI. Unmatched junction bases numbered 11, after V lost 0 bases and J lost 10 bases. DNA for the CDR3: TGTGCCAGCAGTTACTCGAGGGGACAGGGGATTGAAAGAGCTTTCTTT. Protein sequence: CASSYSRGQGIERAFF.

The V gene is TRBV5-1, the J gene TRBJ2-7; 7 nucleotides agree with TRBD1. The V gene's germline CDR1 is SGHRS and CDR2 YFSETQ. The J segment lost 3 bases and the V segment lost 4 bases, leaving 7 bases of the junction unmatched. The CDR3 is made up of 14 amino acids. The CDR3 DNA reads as TGCGCCAGCAGCAAACCAGGGGGACACTACGAGCAGTACTTC. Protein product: CASSKPGGHYEQYF.